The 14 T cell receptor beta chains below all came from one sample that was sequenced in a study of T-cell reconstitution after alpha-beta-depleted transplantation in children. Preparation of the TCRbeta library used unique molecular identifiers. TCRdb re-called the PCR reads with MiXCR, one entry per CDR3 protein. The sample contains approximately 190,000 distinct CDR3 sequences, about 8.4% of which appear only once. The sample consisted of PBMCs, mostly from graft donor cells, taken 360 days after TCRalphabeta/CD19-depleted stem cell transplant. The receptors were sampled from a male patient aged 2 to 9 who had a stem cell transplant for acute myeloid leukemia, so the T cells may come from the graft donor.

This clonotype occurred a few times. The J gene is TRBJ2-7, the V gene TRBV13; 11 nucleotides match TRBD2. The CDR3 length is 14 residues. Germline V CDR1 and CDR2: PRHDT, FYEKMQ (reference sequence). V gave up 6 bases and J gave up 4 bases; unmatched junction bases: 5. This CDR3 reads CASRLAGDEYEQYF. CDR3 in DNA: TGTGCCAGCAGACTAGCGGGAGATGAATACGAGCAGTACTTC.

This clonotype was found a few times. The CDR3: CASSQAQGLAGTDTQYF. The CDR3 nucleotides are TGCGCCAGCAGCCAAGCTCAGGGCCTAGCGGGAACAGATACGCAGTATTTT. This rearrangement joins TRBV4-1 to TRBJ2-3; 9 bases fit TRBD2. The ends lost 1 base at V and 3 bases at J; junction bases unmatched: 8. CDR3 length: 17 amino acids. Germline CDR1 is MGHRA and CDR2 is YSYEKL.

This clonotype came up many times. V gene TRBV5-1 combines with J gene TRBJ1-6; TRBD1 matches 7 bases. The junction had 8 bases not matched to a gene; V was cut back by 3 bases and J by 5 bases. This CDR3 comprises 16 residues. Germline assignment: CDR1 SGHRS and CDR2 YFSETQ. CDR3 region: CASSYYRGSDNSPLHF. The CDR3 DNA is TGCGCCAGCAGCTATTACAGGGGATCGGATAATTCACCCCTCCACTTT.

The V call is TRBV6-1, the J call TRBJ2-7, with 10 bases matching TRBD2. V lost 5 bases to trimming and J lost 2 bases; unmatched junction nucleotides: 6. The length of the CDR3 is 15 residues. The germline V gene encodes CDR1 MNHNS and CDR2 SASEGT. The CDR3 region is CASSQGLAKTYEQYF. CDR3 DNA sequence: TGTGCCAGCAGTCAGGGACTAGCGAAAACCTACGAGCAGTACTTC.

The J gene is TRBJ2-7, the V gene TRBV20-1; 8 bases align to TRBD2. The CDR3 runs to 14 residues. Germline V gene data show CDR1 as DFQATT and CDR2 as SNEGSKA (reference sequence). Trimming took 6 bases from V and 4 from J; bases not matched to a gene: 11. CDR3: CSAGRAGERYEQYF. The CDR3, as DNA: TGCAGTGCAGGACGAGCGGGAGAAAGGTACGAGCAGTACTTC.

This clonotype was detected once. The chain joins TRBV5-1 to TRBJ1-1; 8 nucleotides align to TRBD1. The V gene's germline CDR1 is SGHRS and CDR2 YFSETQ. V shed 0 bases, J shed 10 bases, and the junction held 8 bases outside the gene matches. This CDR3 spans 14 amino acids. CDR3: CASSLAQGAGGAFF. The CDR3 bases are TGCGCCAGCAGCTTGGCCCAGGGGGCAGGTGGAGCTTTCTTT.

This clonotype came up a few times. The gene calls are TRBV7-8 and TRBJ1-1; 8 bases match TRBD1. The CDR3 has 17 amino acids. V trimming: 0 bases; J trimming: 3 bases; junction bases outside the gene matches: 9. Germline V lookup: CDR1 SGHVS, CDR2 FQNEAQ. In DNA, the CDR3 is TGTGCCAGCAGCTTAGCCCGAGACAGGGGATCTGACACTGAAGCTTTCTTT. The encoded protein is CASSLARDRGSDTEAFF.

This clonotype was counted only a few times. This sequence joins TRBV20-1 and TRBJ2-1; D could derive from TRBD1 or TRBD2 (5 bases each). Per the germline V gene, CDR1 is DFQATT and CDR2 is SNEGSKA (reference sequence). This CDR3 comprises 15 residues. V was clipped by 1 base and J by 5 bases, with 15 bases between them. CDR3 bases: TGCAGTGCTAGAGGGGGCCGGAGGAGCGACAATGAGCAGTTCTTC. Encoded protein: CSARGGRRSDNEQFF.

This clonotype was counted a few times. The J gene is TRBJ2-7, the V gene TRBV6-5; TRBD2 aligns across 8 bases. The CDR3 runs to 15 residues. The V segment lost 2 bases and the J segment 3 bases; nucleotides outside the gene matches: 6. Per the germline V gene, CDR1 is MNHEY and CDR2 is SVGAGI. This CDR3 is CASSYASGGIYEQYF. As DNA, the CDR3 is TGTGCCAGCAGTTACGCCTCGGGAGGGATCTACGAGCAGTACTTC.

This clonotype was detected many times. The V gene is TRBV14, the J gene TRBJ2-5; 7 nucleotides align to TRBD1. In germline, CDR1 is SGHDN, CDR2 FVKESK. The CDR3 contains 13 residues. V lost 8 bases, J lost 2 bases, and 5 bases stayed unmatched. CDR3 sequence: CASGQQGQETQYF. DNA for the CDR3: TGTGCCAGCGGTCAACAGGGGCAAGAGACCCAGTACTTC. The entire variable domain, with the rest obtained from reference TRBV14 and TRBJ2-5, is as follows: EAGVTQFPSHSVIEKGQTVTLRCDPISGHDNLYWYRRVMGKEIKFLLHFVKESKQDESGMPNNRFLAERTGGTYSTLKVQPAELEDSGVYFCASGQQGQETQYFGPGTRLLVL.

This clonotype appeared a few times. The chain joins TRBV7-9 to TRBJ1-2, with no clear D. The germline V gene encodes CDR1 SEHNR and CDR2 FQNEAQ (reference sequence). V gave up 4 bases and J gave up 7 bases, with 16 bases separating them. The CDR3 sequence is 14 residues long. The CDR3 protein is CASSSSGSRGGYTF. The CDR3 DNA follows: TGTGCCAGCAGCTCGTCCGGCTCAAGAGGTGGCTACACCTTC.

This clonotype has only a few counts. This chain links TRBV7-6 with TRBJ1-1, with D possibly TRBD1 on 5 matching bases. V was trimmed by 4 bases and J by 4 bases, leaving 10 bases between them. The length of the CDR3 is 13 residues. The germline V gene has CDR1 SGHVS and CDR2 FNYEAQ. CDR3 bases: TGTGCCAGCAGCTCCGGGACTGGCACTGAAGCTTTCTTT. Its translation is CASSSGTGTEAFF. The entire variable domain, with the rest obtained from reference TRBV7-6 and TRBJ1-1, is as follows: GAGVSQSPRYKVTKRGQDVALRCDPISGHVSLYWYRQALGQGPEFLTYFNYEAQQDKSGLPNDRFSAERPEGSISTLTIQRTEQRDSAMYRCASSSGTGTEAFFGQGTRLTVV.

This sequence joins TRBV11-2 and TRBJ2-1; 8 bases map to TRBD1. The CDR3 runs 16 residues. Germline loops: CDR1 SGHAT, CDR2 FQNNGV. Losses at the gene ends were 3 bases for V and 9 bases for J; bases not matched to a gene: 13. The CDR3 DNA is TGTGCCAGCAGCTTTCGGACAGGGAGCGCGGATAGTGAGCAGTTCTTC. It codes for CASSFRTGSADSEQFF.

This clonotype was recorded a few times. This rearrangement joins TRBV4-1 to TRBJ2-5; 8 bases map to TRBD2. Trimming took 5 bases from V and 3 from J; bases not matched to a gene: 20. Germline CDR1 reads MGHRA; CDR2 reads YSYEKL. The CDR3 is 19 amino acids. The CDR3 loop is CASSTRRSGSMRWEETQYF. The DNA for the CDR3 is TGCGCCAGCAGCACTCGAAGGAGCGGGAGTATGAGATGGGAAGAGACCCAGTACTTC.